Described below is a single TCR beta chain sequence and its context. Trimming took off 9 bases at V and 0 bases at J, with 15 bases between the two ends. The CDR3 length is 15 residues. CDR1 and CDR2 (germline): ENHRY, SYGVKD. This sample is part of a study of patients and donors after allogeneic stem cell transplantation. TCRdb re-called the RT-PCR reads with MiXCR, one entry per CDR3 protein. The table lists approximately 140,000 distinct CDR3 sequences, over 35% of them singletons. This TCR was recovered from a human donor who was either an allogeneic HSCT recipient or a stem cell or donor lymphocyte infusion donor (not recorded which). It is not recorded whose cells these are; they may come from a transplant donor. The V call is TRBV10-3, the J call TRBJ2-1; D gene uncertain. Source material: blood, either unsorted or a sorted T cell fraction (not recorded which). The CDR3: CAIQPALFSYNEQFF. The CDR3 DNA follows: TGTGCCATTCAACCCGCCCTTTTCTCCTACAATGAGCAGTTCTTC.